This T cell receptor beta chain was obtained from a study of shared clonotypes between healthy human individuals. Study outcomes and limitations: Naive CD4 clonotypes overlapped across a handful of donors at roughly 5.1%. Among non-shared clonotypes, generation probabilities were lower than among those shared by all four donors.

The naive CD8 subset, CD45RO-negative cells positively selected for CCR7, excluded terminally differentiated effector memory CD45RA+ cells. Genomic DNA (from each subset) was split evenly across several immunoSEQ plates. Method: immunoSEQ multiplex PCR; TCRdb's copy keeps in-frame clones and lacks some. The profile covers around 1,900,000 clones, with just under 95% appearing a single time and over 1.5% taken by the ten largest. V was trimmed by 8 bases and J by 4 bases, leaving 11 bases between them. Looked up from germline, CDR1 is SNHLY and CDR2 is FYNNEI. CDR3 size: 12 residues. A note on this clone: Its antigen remains unknown.

The specimen sequenced was naive CD8+ T cells from PBMCs. This sequence originates from a young man in good health. Some clones in this sample may be carry-over from other donors' samples. The chain uses TRBV2 and TRBJ1-1; no clear D. The CDR3 DNA follows: TGTGCCAGCTTCGGGGATAGCACTGAAGCTTTCTTT. Translated, it gives CASFGDSTEAFF.